The 30 T cell receptor beta chains listed next were all sequenced from one sample in a study of response to subunit inactivated influenza vaccine. MiXCR was run by TCRdb on the RT-PCR reads, yielding one entry per CDR3 protein. The table shows approximately 520,000 distinct CDR3 sequences, with more than 15% occurring only once. Sequenced here: CD4+ T cells sorted from PBMCs, sampled approximately 25 months after vaccination. The origin of the receptors is a man aged 50-75 years who received an inactivated influenza vaccine.

This clonotype was found a few times. At one end, the junction sequence differs from germline, possibly due to a read error. The rearrangement uses TRBV10-3 and TRBJ2-5, with D hard to call. Germline CDR1 ENHRY, CDR2 SYGVKD. This CDR3 region has 14 residues. The CDR3 DNA is TGTGCCATCAGTGAGTCGTTGCTTCAAGTGACCCAGTACTTC. Amino acids: CAISESLLQVTQYF.

This clonotype has more than one count but fewer than ten. V and J are TRBV28 and TRBJ2-3; weak D call: TRBD1 (5 bases). From germline, CDR1 is MDHEN and CDR2 SYDVKM. Trimming cost V 2 bases and J 3 bases, with 15 bases left between them. The CDR3 runs to 16 residues. CDR3 nucleotides: TGTGCCAGCAGTTTAAGGCAGGGTATGGGAACAGATACGCAGTATTTT. It encodes CASSLRQGMGTDTQYF.

This rearrangement joins TRBV7-8 to TRBJ1-2; tentative D call: TRBD1 (6 bases). The length of the CDR3 is 16 residues. CDR1 and CDR2 (germline): SGHVS, FQNEAQ. V shed 4 bases and J shed 4 bases, with 19 bases lying between them. CDR3 DNA sequence: TGTGCCAGCAGCTACCGACAGGCAGGGAAGGGCTATGGCTACACCTTC. Its translation is CASSYRQAGKGYGYTF.

This clonotype showed up just a few times. The chain is built from TRBV10-3 and TRBJ2-2; D unresolved. Trimming stripped 6 bases from V and 0 bases from J, with 11 bases between. Germline lookup yields CDR1 ENHRY and CDR2 SYGVKD. This CDR3 spans 15 amino acids. The CDR3 loop reads CAIRGFTTNTGELFF. The CDR3 coding sequence is TGTGCCATCAGGGGTTTTACAACGAACACCGGGGAGCTGTTTTTT.

This sequence joins TRBV24-1 and TRBJ2-2, with D unclear. The CDR3 loop spans 15 amino acids. Trimming removed 7 bases from V and 0 bases from J, with 11 bases in between. Germline V gene data show CDR1 as KGHDR and CDR2 as SFDVKD. For the CDR3, the DNA is TGTGCCACCAGGAGCGCTGCCCCGAACACCGGGGAGCTGTTTTTT. It translates to CATRSAAPNTGELFF.

The V and J genes are TRBV7-9 and TRBJ2-7; a possible D gene is TRBD2 (6 bases). This CDR3 contains 17 residues. Trimming shortened V by 7 bases and J by 3 bases, and 25 bases separated the two germline ends. Germline CDR1 reads SEHNR; CDR2 reads FQNEAQ (reference sequence). DNA for the CDR3: TGTGCCAGCACCACCGGGACTGCCCTTTCTATGAGCTACGAGCAGTACTTC. This translates into CASTTGTALSMSYEQYF.

This chain uses TRBV4-3 with TRBJ2-7; D remains unclear. With 4 bases removed from V and 3 bases from J, the gap between germline ends came to 13 bases. Per the germline V gene, CDR1 is LGHNA and CDR2 is YSLEER. The CDR3 runs 14 residues. CDR3 region: CASSPRPGGYEQYF. For the CDR3, the DNA is TGCGCCAGCAGCCCGCGACCCGGCGGCTACGAGCAGTACTTC.

The gene calls are TRBV7-2 and TRBJ2-3; 10 bases fit TRBD2. Trimming took 1 base from V and 3 from J; bases not matched to a gene: 4. There are 16 residues in the CDR3. CDR1 and CDR2 from the germline V gene are SGHTA and FQGNSA. Here the CDR3 DNA reads TGTGCCAGCAGCTTAGTTAGCGGGGGGCCAACAGATACGCAGTATTTT. It is translated as CASSLVSGGPTDTQYF.

A few counts support this clonotype. This sequence joins TRBV15 and TRBJ2-1; a weak D match, TRBD2 (5 bases). The CDR3 runs 13 residues. V dropped 2 bases and J dropped 10 bases, with 12 bases sitting between them. CDR1 and CDR2 (germline): LNHNV, YYDKDF (reference sequence). The CDR3 nucleotides are TGTGCCACCAGCAGACCCAGACCGGGGGAGCAGTTCTTC. It yields the protein CATSRPRPGEQFF.

This clonotype was seen only a few times. The V gene is TRBV6-2 or TRBV6-3, the J gene TRBJ2-2; 8 nucleotides line up with TRBD1. The CDR3 spans 15 residues. Unmatched junction bases numbered 7, after V lost 6 bases and J lost 4 bases. Germline CDR1 and CDR2: MNHEY and SVGEGT. This chain's CDR3 is CASRPGGAGTGELFF. The CDR3 DNA is TGTGCCAGCAGGCCAGGGGGCGCGGGCACCGGGGAGCTGTTTTTT.

This clonotype was seen only a few times. V is TRBV7-8 and J is TRBJ2-1, with D unresolved. The V end was cut by 0 bases, the J end by 3 bases, with 12 bases between. The germline gives CDR1 SGHVS, CDR2 FQNEAQ. This CDR3 comprises 16 residues. CDR3 DNA: TGTGCCAGCAGCTTAGCTTCGCGCACCTTCTACAATGAGCAGTTCTTC. Protein sequence: CASSLASRTFYNEQFF.

The genes are TRBV28 and TRBJ2-7; 7 bases align to TRBD1. J lost 3 bases, V lost 6 bases, and 8 bases had no gene match. The CDR3 loop spans 14 amino acids. Per germline, CDR1 MDHEN and CDR2 SYDVKM. In DNA, the CDR3 is TGTGCCAGCAGCTGGACAGGAGCACTCTACGAGCAGTACTTC. It yields the protein CASSWTGALYEQYF.

This clonotype has a handful of counts. This chain joins TRBV7-8 and TRBJ2-5; a possible D gene is TRBD1 (6 bases). Trimming shortened V by 2 bases and J by 5 bases, and 12 bases separated the two germline ends. The CDR3 spans 14 residues. Per the germline V gene, CDR1 is SGHVS and CDR2 is FQNEAQ. The CDR3 DNA reads TGTGCCAGCAGCTTAATAGGGACATGGGAGACCCAGTACTTC. Amino acids: CASSLIGTWETQYF.

A note on this clonotype: An end of the junction differs from the germline gene, which may be a read error. The V and J genes are TRBV6-1 and TRBJ2-3; the match to TRBD2 covers 9 bases. The CDR3 spans 13 residues. Germline CDR1 and CDR2: MNHNS and SASEGT. The CDR3 here is CTSTPAAGGTQYF. CDR3 in DNA: TGTACCAGCACCCCCGCAGCGGGAGGTACGCAGTATTTT.

Only a few counts were recorded for this clonotype. The gene calls are TRBV6-1 and TRBJ2-7, with TRBD2 matching over 11 bases. V dropped 6 bases and J dropped 5; count of bases not matched to a gene: 9. Germline V gene lookup returns CDR1 MNHNS and CDR2 SASEGT. There are 15 residues in the CDR3. This CDR3 reads CASRSLAGGPHEQYF. The CDR3 DNA reads as TGTGCCAGCAGGAGTCTAGCGGGAGGTCCCCACGAGCAGTACTTC.

There are a few counts of this clonotype. CDR3 residues: CASSLDMKGTGGQYF. In nucleotides, the CDR3 is TGCGCCAGCAGCTTGGACATGAAAGGGACAGGGGGCCAGTACTTC. The chain joins TRBV5-1 to TRBJ2-5, with 11 nucleotides matching TRBD1. The J segment lost 10 bases and the V segment lost 0 bases, leaving 8 bases of the junction unmatched. CDR3 size: 15 residues. Germline CDR1 SGHRS, CDR2 YFSETQ. The variable domain in full, completed from reference TRBV5-1 and TRBJ2-5, reads KAGVTQTPRYLIKTRGQQVTLSCSPISGHRSVSWYQQTPGQGLQFLFEYFSETQRNKGNFPGRFSGRQFSNSRSEMNVSTLELGDSALYLCASSLDMKGTGGQYFGPGTRLLVL.

This clonotype was observed a handful of times. CDR3 sequence: CASSRSPPTSGTVTGELFF. The CDR3 coding sequence is TGCGCCAGCAGCCGGAGCCCGCCCACTAGCGGGACGGTCACCGGGGAGCTGTTTTTT. The V call is TRBV4-3, the J call TRBJ2-2; 10 positions match TRBD2. The CDR3 extends over 19 amino acids. Per germline, CDR1 LGHNA and CDR2 YSLEER. V shed 4 bases, J shed 4 bases, and the junction held 15 bases outside the gene matches.

The rearrangement uses TRBV7-2 and TRBJ2-5; D not resolved. This CDR3 region has 14 residues. From germline, CDR1 is SGHTA and CDR2 FQGNSA. The V gene lost 5 bases and the J gene lost 2 bases, with 12 bases spanning the gap. The CDR3 sequence is CASSQFGQQETQYF. The CDR3 nucleotides read TGTGCCAGCAGCCAATTTGGGCAACAAGAGACCCAGTACTTC.

This clonotype has just a few counts. The rearrangement uses TRBV28 and TRBJ2-3, with 13 positions matching TRBD2. The CDR3 is 18 residues long. The V gene's germline CDR1 is MDHEN and CDR2 SYDVKM. With V trimmed by 5 bases and J by 1 base, 9 bases remained unmatched. CDR3 in DNA: TGTGCCAGCAGTCCCCGGTTAGGACTAGCGGGGGGCACAGATACGCAGTATTTT. Translated, it gives CASSPRLGLAGGTDTQYF.

This clonotype was seen more than once but under ten times. The chain carries TRBV14 and TRBJ2-7, with 8 bases lining up with TRBD1. V lost 4 bases to trimming and J lost 0 bases; unmatched junction nucleotides: 8. The germline gives CDR1 SGHDN, CDR2 FVKESK. The length of the CDR3 is 16 residues. Written as DNA, the CDR3 is TGTGCCAGCAGCCCCCTCCCGGGACAGGTCTCCTACGAGCAGTACTTC. Translated: CASSPLPGQVSYEQYF.

This clonotype was seen only a few times. The chain couples TRBV15 to TRBJ2-1; D call uncertain. Germline loops: CDR1 LNHNV, CDR2 YYDKDF (reference sequence). The CDR3 is 14 residues long. V was cut by 0 bases and J by 10 bases, with 13 bases left in between. This CDR3 reads CATSRDRTPEEQFF. As DNA, the CDR3 is TGTGCCACCAGCAGAGATAGAACCCCTGAGGAGCAGTTCTTC.

In this sample, this clonotype turned up a few times. V usage is TRBV9 and J usage is TRBJ2-3; TRBD2 aligns across 8 bases. CDR3 length: 16 residues. The germline V gene has CDR1 SGDLS and CDR2 YYNGEE. The V gene end was trimmed by 4 bases and the J gene end by 1 base; junction bases not matched to a gene: 8. CDR3 protein: CASSPRPGGGTDTQYF. The CDR3 region has the DNA TGTGCCAGCAGCCCTCGCCCCGGGGGGGGCACAGATACGCAGTATTTT.

This clonotype has more than one count but fewer than ten. The gene calls are TRBV27 and TRBJ2-1, with a weak D call TRBD1 (6 bases). Trimming left V 3 bases short and J 4 bases short, with 16 bases between. The CDR3 loop spans 16 amino acids. CDR1 is MNHEY and CDR2 is SMNVEV in the germline V gene (reference sequence). For the CDR3, the DNA is TGTGCCAGCAGTTTGCAAGTAGGACAGTTGTACAATGAGCAGTTCTTC. Translated: CASSLQVGQLYNEQFF.

The CDR3 reads CASRIKESYEQYF. DNA of the CDR3: TGCGCCAGCAGGATTAAGGAGTCCTACGAGCAGTACTTC. The V and J genes are TRBV5-1 and TRBJ2-7; D is undetermined. The V gene lost 5 bases and the J gene lost 1 base, with 10 bases spanning the gap. Germline V lookup: CDR1 SGHRS, CDR2 YFSETQ. The CDR3 runs to 13 residues.

The V call is TRBV6-6, the J call TRBJ1-6; D might be TRBD1 (6 bases). CDR1 is MNHNY and CDR2 is SVGAGI in the germline V gene (reference sequence). The V gene lost 5 bases and the J gene lost 9 bases, with 8 bases spanning the gap. This CDR3 is 12 amino acids long. CDR3 residues: CASSEDSSPLHF. The CDR3 DNA follows: TGTGCCAGCAGTGAGGACAGTTCACCCCTCCACTTT.

The V call is TRBV20-1, the J call TRBJ1-1; TRBD1 agrees at 8 bases. This CDR3 has 11 residues. Germline CDR1 and CDR2: DFQATT and SNEGSKA (reference sequence). This CDR3 is CRGQDNTEAFF. CDR3 bases: TGCAGGGGACAGGACAACACTGAAGCTTTCTTT.

The V and J genes are TRBV6-2 or TRBV6-3 and TRBJ2-7, with 7 bases aligning to TRBD1. The CDR3 length is 16 residues. The J segment lost 2 bases and the V segment lost 7 bases, leaving 14 bases of the junction unmatched. CDR1 is MNHEY and CDR2 is SVGEGT in the germline V gene. The CDR3 DNA reads TGTGCCAGCATGGACAGGTCCGTTGCCCACCCCTACGAGCAGTACTTC. Its translation: CASMDRSVAHPYEQYF.

This clonotype was observed a few times. V is TRBV20-1 and J is TRBJ2-5, with TRBD1 identical over 7 bases. CDR1 is DFQATT and CDR2 is SNEGSKA in the germline V gene (reference sequence). The length of the CDR3 is 12 residues. V lost 2 bases to trimming and J lost 9 bases; unmatched junction nucleotides: 6. This CDR3 is CSARLQGWAQYF. The DNA of the CDR3 is TGCAGTGCTAGATTACAGGGGTGGGCCCAGTACTTC.

This clonotype was seen only a few times. The V gene is TRBV12-3 or TRBV12-4, the J gene TRBJ1-5; no clear D gene. This CDR3 has 13 residues. V lost 5 bases to trimming and J lost 6 bases, with 11 bases between them. CDR3 nucleotides: TGTGCCAGCAGTCCGTTTATAACTCAGCCCCAGCATTTT. Its translation: CASSPFITQPQHF.

In this sample, this clonotype turned up a few times. The chain is built from TRBV18 and TRBJ2-7; D tentatively reads TRBD1 or TRBD2 (6 bases each). The germline V gene encodes CDR1 KGHSH and CDR2 LQKENI. V lost 3 bases and J lost 9, with 18 bases in between. The CDR3 is 14 residues long. The CDR3 sequence is CASSPRDTVGGQYF. Here the CDR3 DNA reads TGTGCCAGCTCACCCCGGGACACAGTCGGGGGGCAGTACTTC.